These 29 T cell receptor beta chains originate from one sample sequenced in a study of blood T cell repertoires in COVID-19. Data came from immunoSEQ multiplex PCR; TCRdb stores just in-frame clones and leaves some out. The sample has some 98,000 clones; just under 85% are singletons. Sequenced: peripheral blood. The receptors here all came from a man between 65 and 85 years old with acute or convalescent COVID-19.

The sample holds one count of this clone. The genes are TRBV15 and TRBJ2-1, with 7 bases fitting TRBD1. With V trimmed by 3 bases and J by 6 bases, 8 bases remained unmatched. CDR1 and CDR2 from the germline V gene are LNHNV and YYDKDF (reference sequence). CDR3 length equals 15 residues. The CDR3 region has the DNA TGTGCCACCAGCAGCGGGGACAGCAACCTCAATGAGCAGTTCTTC. It translates to CATSSGDSNLNEQFF.

The chain employs TRBV2 and TRBJ2-1; D might be TRBD1 (6 bases). CDR1 SNHLY and CDR2 FYNNEI come from the germline V gene. Trimming took off 7 bases at V and 4 bases at J, with 17 bases between the two ends. The CDR3 consists of 15 residues. In DNA, the CDR3 is TGTGCCAGCACCCTGGTACAGGGATTTTACAATGAGCAGTTCTTC. It translates to CASTLVQGFYNEQFF. The full variable domain, completed using reference TRBV2 and TRBJ2-1, is EPEVTQTPSHQVTQMGQEVILRCVPISNHLYFYWYRQILGQKVEFLVSFYNNEISEKSEIFDDQFSVERPDGSNFTLKIRSTKLEDSAMYFCASTLVQGFYNEQFFGPGTRLTVL.

The chain links TRBV6-1 to TRBJ1-1, with D perhaps matching TRBD1 (6 bases). CDR1 and CDR2 from the germline V gene are MNHNS and SASEGT. V lost 0 bases, J lost 1 base, and 6 bases lay in between. The CDR3 runs to 14 residues. CDR3 nucleotides: TGTGCCAGCAGTGAAGCAGGGGGGAACACTGAAGCTTTCTTT. Its translation is CASSEAGGNTEAFF.

The J gene is TRBJ1-6, the V gene TRBV27; no firm D call. Trimming stripped 6 bases from V and 3 bases from J, with 9 bases between. This CDR3 region has 14 residues. Per the germline V gene, CDR1 is MNHEY and CDR2 is SMNVEV (reference sequence). CDR3 nucleotide sequence: TGTGCCAGCAGACTGAACTTCTATAATTCACCCCTCCACTTT. It translates to CASRLNFYNSPLHF.

This chain links TRBV27 with TRBJ2-7; TRBD1 matches at 7 bases. The V segment lost 4 bases and the J segment 3 bases; nucleotides outside the gene matches: 6. Looked up from germline, CDR1 is MNHEY and CDR2 is SMNVEV (reference sequence). The CDR3 has 14 amino acids. CDR3 protein: CASSYSGTDYEQYF. CDR3 DNA: TGTGCCAGCAGTTACTCCGGGACAGACTACGAGCAGTACTTC.

The gene calls are TRBV28 and TRBJ1-6, with a tentative D call TRBD1 (6 bases). The V end was cut by 3 bases, the J end by 7 bases, with 19 bases between. CDR3 length: 17 amino acids. Germline CDR1 is MDHEN and CDR2 is SYDVKM. In nucleotides, the CDR3 is TGTGCCAGCAGTTTCACTTCAACAGGGTTCATAAATTCACCCCTCCACTTT. Residues: CASSFTSTGFINSPLHF.

The chain employs TRBV7-8 and TRBJ1-2; TRBD1 matches at 7 bases. Unmatched junction bases numbered 5, after V lost 6 bases and J lost 4 bases. Germline V gene sequence: CDR1 SGHVS, CDR2 FQNEAQ. The CDR3 consists of 13 residues. CDR3 amino acids: CASSLGGSYGYTF. CDR3 sequence (DNA): TGTGCCAGCAGTCTAGGGGGCAGCTATGGCTACACCTTC.

This chain links TRBV7-3 with TRBJ2-1; TRBD2 agrees at 14 bases. Germline-derived CDR1 and CDR2 are SGHTA and FQGTGA. The J segment lost 8 bases and the V segment lost 6 bases, leaving 12 bases of the junction unmatched. This CDR3 contains 17 residues. The chain's CDR3 is CASSPSAGLAGADEQFF. CDR3 nucleotides: TGTGCCAGCAGTCCTTCTGCGGGACTAGCGGGAGCGGATGAGCAGTTCTTC.

The chain links TRBV5-1 to TRBJ1-1; 9 bases agree with TRBD1. J was trimmed by 7 bases and V by 4 bases; bases with no gene match: 8. The germline gives CDR1 SGHRS, CDR2 YFSETQ. The CDR3 sequence is 14 residues long. As DNA, the CDR3 is TGCGCCAGCAGCGGCGGGGACAGGGCCCATGAAGCTTTCTTT. It encodes CASSGGDRAHEAFF.

The sample holds one count of this clone. This sequence joins TRBV7-2 and TRBJ2-3; D unclear. There are 13 residues in the CDR3. Germline CDR1 is SGHTA and CDR2 is FQGNSA. V lost 5 bases to trimming and J lost 1 base, with 7 bases between them. The chain's CDR3 is CASSRQGTDTQYF. The CDR3 coding sequence is TGTGCCAGCAGCCGACAAGGCACAGATACGCAGTATTTT.

The V and J genes are TRBV5-8 and TRBJ2-1; TRBD1 matches at 8 bases. V lost 6 bases to trimming and J lost 0 bases; unmatched junction nucleotides: 5. The CDR3 extends over 15 amino acids. Germline V lookup: CDR1 SGHTS, CDR2 YDEGEE. CDR3 amino acids: CASIRDRSSYNEQFF. The CDR3, as DNA: TGTGCCAGCATTAGGGACAGGAGCTCCTACAATGAGCAGTTCTTC.

This chain connects TRBV5-1 to TRBJ2-3; maybe TRBD2 (6 bases). The V end was cut by 6 bases, the J end by 2 bases, with 13 bases between. Germline CDR1 and CDR2: SGHRS and YFSETQ. This CDR3 comprises 14 residues. CDR3 nucleotides: TGCGCCAGCATGATCGGGGGTCTCACAGATACGCAGTATTTT. It specifies CASMIGGLTDTQYF.

This sequence joins TRBV5-3 and TRBJ2-1; 10 bases are shared with TRBD2. TRBV5-3 has ORF status, its function being uncertain. Trimming at V came to 4 bases and at J to 5 bases, leaving 9 bases not matched to a gene. The CDR3 loop spans 16 amino acids. CDR3 DNA: TGTGCCAGAAGCCCACCCACTAGCGGGGCCGACAATGAGCAGTTCTTC. Amino acids: CARSPPTSGADNEQFF.

The chain carries TRBV4-3 and TRBJ2-1; TRBD2 agrees at 7 bases. After removal of 0 bases from V and 8 bases from J, the junction contained 7 bases not matched to a gene. CDR3 size: 15 residues. The germline V gene encodes CDR1 LGHNA and CDR2 YSLEER. The chain's CDR3 is CASSQDLRETDEQFF. The CDR3 DNA reads TGCGCCAGCAGCCAAGATTTGCGGGAGACGGATGAGCAGTTCTTC.

The rearrangement links TRBV5-1 to TRBJ1-1; no firm D call. The CDR3 sequence is 14 residues long. The V end lost 1 base, the J end lost 1 base, and 8 bases lay between the germline ends. Per the germline V gene, CDR1 is SGHRS and CDR2 is YFSETQ. CDR3 nucleotide sequence: TGCGCCAGCAGCTTGCTAGCTGGGAACACTGAAGCTTTCTTT. Protein: CASSLLAGNTEAFF.

In DNA, the CDR3 is TGTGCCAGCAGCGTAGGAGGGCCGCAGAATGAGCAGTTCTTC. Its translation is CASSVGGPQNEQFF. This chain connects TRBV9 to TRBJ2-1; possibly TRBD2 for D (5 bases). The CDR3 loop spans 14 amino acids. From germline, CDR1 is SGDLS and CDR2 YYNGEE. V shed 0 bases and J shed 7 bases, with 11 bases lying between them.

The CDR3 reads CASSSWVGLWTQYF. The CDR3 DNA reads TGTGCCAGCAGCTCCTGGGTGGGCCTGTGGACCCAGTACTTC. The chain recombines TRBV7-2 with TRBJ2-5; D uncertain. The CDR3 covers 14 residues. The V gene lost 4 bases and the J gene lost 7 bases, with 16 bases spanning the gap. The germline gives CDR1 SGHTA, CDR2 FQGNSA.

The chain combines TRBV6-4 with TRBJ1-1, with D possibly being TRBD1 (5 bases). This CDR3 is 15 amino acids long. V dropped 7 bases and J dropped 1 base, with 16 bases sitting between them. Germline V gives CDR1 MRHNA, CDR2 SNTAGT. This CDR3 reads CASKVIDTGNTEAFF. CDR3 DNA sequence: TGTGCCAGCAAGGTCATCGACACAGGGAACACTGAAGCTTTCTTT.

The CDR3 loop is CASSQNRYTIYF. As DNA, the CDR3 is TGTGCCAGCAGCCAAAACAGATACACCATATATTTT. The chain couples TRBV3-1 (or the pseudogene TRBV3-2) to TRBJ1-3; D gene uncertain. Germline V lookup: CDR1 LGHDT, CDR2 YNNKEL (reference sequence). The V end was cut by 2 bases, the J end by 8 bases, with 7 bases between. The CDR3 is 12 residues long.

The chain is built from TRBV18 and TRBJ1-1; 7 nucleotides match TRBD1. The germline CDR1 and CDR2 sequences are KGHSH and LQKENI. Trimming cost V 3 bases and J 6 bases; bases outside gene matches: 7. The CDR3 runs to 14 residues. This chain's CDR3 is CASSPIRGEAEAFF. The DNA for the CDR3 is TGTGCCAGCTCACCGATCAGGGGGGAAGCTGAAGCTTTCTTT.

J is TRBJ2-2 and V is TRBV19; tentatively, D is TRBD2 (6 bases). CDR1 LNHDA and CDR2 SQIVND come from the germline V gene (reference sequence). Trimming took off 9 bases at V and 4 bases at J, with 18 bases between the two ends. The CDR3 totals 15 residues. CDR3 sequence: CASNRDLVGTGELFF. CDR3 in DNA: TGTGCCAGCAACCGGGACTTGGTGGGCACCGGGGAGCTGTTTTTT.

The chain recombines TRBV5-3 with TRBJ1-5, with D perhaps matching TRBD1 (5 bases). TRBV5-3 is marked as an open reading frame, function uncertain. Trimming pared 3 bases from V and 7 bases from J, leaving 17 bases between. The CDR3 extends over 15 amino acids. In DNA, the CDR3 is TGTGCCAGAAGCTCCGGCCGGGGGGGACTCCAGCCCCAGCATTTT. The encoded protein is CARSSGRGGLQPQHF.

This clone came up a few times. This sequence joins TRBV7-8 and TRBJ1-3, with D unresolved. The length of the CDR3 is 15 residues. Germline V gene sequence: CDR1 SGHVS, CDR2 FQNEAQ. The V end lost 5 bases, the J end lost 1 base, and 12 bases lay between the germline ends. DNA of the CDR3: TGTGCCAGCAGCCCCCGATGGGAGTCTGGAAACACCATATATTTT. Encoded protein: CASSPRWESGNTIYF.

V and J are TRBV9 and TRBJ1-1, with TRBD1 matching 7 bases. Per germline, CDR1 SGDLS and CDR2 YYNGEE. The CDR3 covers 14 residues. Trimming cost V 4 bases and J 8 bases; bases outside gene matches: 11. CDR3 residues: CASSITGVGPEAFF. The CDR3 DNA follows: TGTGCCAGCAGCATCACAGGGGTCGGACCGGAAGCTTTCTTT.

The chain uses TRBV19 and TRBJ1-3, with a weak D call TRBD1 (6 bases). The germline gives CDR1 LNHDA, CDR2 SQIVND (reference sequence). Trimming stripped 5 bases from V and 8 bases from J, with 13 bases between. The CDR3 spans 13 residues. CDR3 region: CASSLRGGDTIYF. The CDR3 DNA follows: TGTGCCAGTAGTCTCAGGGGCGGAGACACCATATATTTT.

The chain recombines TRBV28 with TRBJ2-7, with 9 positions matching TRBD2. The trim removed 4 bases at V and 6 bases at J, leaving 10 bases unmatched. Per the germline V gene, CDR1 is MDHEN and CDR2 is SYDVKM. There are 15 residues in the CDR3. CDR3 nucleotide sequence: TGTGCCAGCAGTTCTAGCGGGACGGGGAGAGTCGAGCAGTACTTC. Translating gives CASSSSGTGRVEQYF.

The chain combines TRBV28 with TRBJ2-1; tentatively, D is TRBD2 (5 bases). Trimming removed 7 bases from V and 4 bases from J, with 26 bases in between. The germline gives CDR1 MDHEN, CDR2 SYDVKM. The CDR3 has 18 amino acids. CDR3 nucleotides: TGTGCCAGCAAACACCCCAGCCTCAGGCCGCCGGGGTACAATGAGCAGTTCTTC. This codes for CASKHPSLRPPGYNEQFF.

A remark on this clone: Germline and junction disagree at one end, which may indicate a read error. The chain employs TRBV25-1 and TRBJ1-4; the D gene is possibly TRBD1 (5 bases). Germline CDR1 and CDR2: MGHDK and SYGVNS. The CDR3 runs 8 residues. This chain's CDR3 is CARDEGVF. CDR3 nucleotides: TGTGCCAGGGACGAAGGGGTTTTT. Supplemented by reference TRBV25-1 and TRBJ1-4, the full variable domain reads EADIYQTPRYLVIGTGKKITLECSQTMGHDKMYWYQQDPGMELHLIHYSYGVNSTEKGDLSSESTVSRIRTEHFPLTLESARPSHTSQYLCARDEGVFGSGTQLSVL.

This chain connects TRBV10-3 to TRBJ2-1, with TRBD2 matching over 10 bases. Trimming at V came to 8 bases and at J to 8 bases, leaving 6 bases not matched to a gene. This CDR3 has 13 residues. Per the germline V gene, CDR1 is ENHRY and CDR2 is SYGVKD. CDR3 DNA sequence: TGTGCCATCGGAGCCGGGACTAGCGATGAGCAGTTCTTC. Translating it yields CAIGAGTSDEQFF.